Presented here are 9 T cell receptor beta chains from one specimen sequenced in a study of post-analysis software for immune sequencing data. Points from the study as a whole: There were roughly 5 TRBV segments more frequent in patients than controls, and TRBV5-6, TRBV5-1 and TRBV20-1 were among them.

These receptors are not linked to any known antigen. Sequencing libraries made from TCR beta cDNA carried unique molecular identifiers. TCRdb ran MiXCR on the PCR reads and lists one entry per CDR3 protein. Of a few hundred thousand distinct CDR3 sequences in the sample, approximately 33% were seen once. The sequenced material came from blood. Receptor source: a girl aged 5-17 years with multiple sclerosis.

This rearrangement joins TRBV5-6 to TRBJ2-1, with 9 nucleotides matching TRBD2. V lost 3 bases, J lost 4 bases, and 2 bases stayed unmatched. Germline V CDR1 and CDR2: SGHDT, YYEEEE. The CDR3 is made up of 14 amino acids. CDR3 amino acids: CASSYLAGYNEQFF. The CDR3 coding sequence is TGTGCCAGCAGCTACCTAGCGGGGTACAATGAGCAGTTCTTC.

The gene calls are TRBV9 and TRBJ1-2; the match to TRBD1 covers 9 bases. Trimming removed 2 bases from V and 4 bases from J; junction bases left unmatched: 12. This CDR3 has 17 residues. Per the germline V gene, CDR1 is SGDLS and CDR2 is YYNGEE. The CDR3: CASSVRDRVLSGYGYTF. The CDR3 DNA sequence: TGTGCCAGCAGCGTCCGGGACAGGGTATTATCGGGCTATGGCTACACCTTC.

The J gene is TRBJ2-3, the V gene TRBV12-3 or TRBV12-4; D is possibly TRBD2 (6 bases). The CDR3 sequence is 14 residues long. Trimming took off 8 bases at V and 1 base at J, with 13 bases between the two ends. CDR3 amino acids: CASGWWEGTDTQYF. CDR3 coding DNA: TGTGCCAGCGGATGGTGGGAGGGCACAGATACGCAGTATTTT.

This clonotype came up many times. The V call is TRBV5-1, the J call TRBJ2-1; 7 nucleotides line up with TRBD1. The CDR3 is 15 amino acids. Per the germline V gene, CDR1 is SGHRS and CDR2 is YFSETQ. J was trimmed by 0 bases and V by 5 bases; bases with no gene match: 5. CDR3 bases: TGCGCCAGCAGTCGACAGGGATACTCCTACAATGAGCAGTTCTTC. The encoded protein is CASSRQGYSYNEQFF.

There are a few counts of this clonotype. This chain links TRBV12-3 or TRBV12-4 with TRBJ1-6, with 8 nucleotides matching TRBD1. After removal of 2 bases from V and 8 bases from J, the junction contained 5 bases not matched to a gene. This CDR3 is built from 15 residues. The CDR3 sequence: CASSLLRGPDSPLHF. CDR3 sequence (DNA): TGTGCCAGCAGTTTACTCAGGGGGCCGGATTCACCCCTCCACTTT.

The V call is TRBV20-1, the J call TRBJ1-1; tentative D call: TRBD1 (5 bases). In germline, CDR1 is DFQATT, CDR2 SNEGSKA (reference sequence). Trimming shortened V by 5 bases and J by 3 bases, and 10 bases separated the two germline ends. CDR3 length: 12 residues. Here the CDR3 DNA reads TGCAGTGCTTCCAGGGAGGACACTGAAGCTTTCTTT. Its protein product is CSASREDTEAFF.

Only a few counts were recorded for this clonotype. This chain joins TRBV12-5 and TRBJ2-5; no clear D gene. Trimming left V 5 bases short and J 5 bases short, with 9 bases between. CDR1 LGHNT and CDR2 FRNRAP come from the germline V gene. The CDR3 runs to 12 residues. As DNA, the CDR3 is TGTGCTAGTGGTAGGCCCTCGGAGACCCAGTACTTC. Amino acid sequence: CASGRPSETQYF.

This chain links TRBV3-1 with TRBJ2-5; D is unresolved. Trimming shortened V by 6 bases and J by 0 bases, and 11 bases separated the two germline ends. This CDR3 comprises 14 residues. The germline V gene has CDR1 LGHDT and CDR2 YNNKEL (reference sequence). Here the CDR3 DNA reads TGTGCCAGCAGTCTGACCAGATACCAAGAGACCCAGTACTTC. Its translation: CASSLTRYQETQYF.

This clonotype was observed a handful of times. CDR3 coding DNA: TGCAGCGTTACGATTCTCGGCTACACCTTC. It yields the protein CSVTILGYTF. The gene calls are TRBV29-1 and TRBJ1-2; no clear D. V was trimmed by 5 bases and J by 8 bases, leaving 9 bases between them. Germline V gene sequence: CDR1 SQVTM, CDR2 ANQGSEA. The CDR3 has 10 amino acids.